This T cell receptor (beta chain) was identified in a study of response to subunit inactivated influenza vaccine. Study conclusions and caveats: Authors proposed each seasonal influenza vaccination draws in few new T cells.

TCRdb re-called the RT-PCR reads with MiXCR, one entry per CDR3 protein. Here the sample spans about 650,000 distinct CDR3 sequences, about a sixth being singletons. The CDR3 consists of 14 residues. Germline V gene lookup returns CDR1 SGHRS and CDR2 YFSETQ. The V and J ends lost 7 bases and 4 bases, in that order; junction bases with no gene match: 5. Comments on this clonotype: Its antigen is unidentified.

V usage is TRBV5-1 and J usage is TRBJ2-6, with 7 nucleotides matching TRBD1. The source is a man aged 45-65 years who received an inactivated influenza vaccine. Here the sequenced sample was PBMCs from blood, taken 11 to 12 days after vaccination. CDR3 sequence (DNA): TGCGCCAGCGGCGAGGGGGCCGGGGCCAACGTCCTGACTTTC. It encodes CASGEGAGANVLTF.